This T cell receptor (beta chain) derives from a study of control samples from healthy donors and cancer patients. TCRdb's copy holds only in-frame clones and misses some; the assay was immunoSEQ multiplex PCR. The sample records about 150,000 clones, 93% being singletons. Germline V lookup: CDR1 SGHTA, CDR2 FQGNSA. The CDR3 extends over 13 amino acids. Trimming cost V 3 bases and J 6 bases, with 10 bases left between them. Sequencing was done on a sample of blood. The clonotype comes from a man younger than 35 in good health. The V call is TRBV7-2, the J call TRBJ2-3, with D uncertain. As DNA, the CDR3 is TGTGCCAGCAGCTTCGGCCCGCTGGATACGCAGTATTTT. Its protein is CASSFGPLDTQYF.